The entry below describes one T cell receptor (beta chain). Its cognate antigen is unknown. The investigators reverse transcribed all of the isolated RNA, so they sequenced expressed TCRB transcripts. Regulatory, naive and central memory T cell samples averaged about 3.5 million reads. Clones were sequenced by immunoSEQ multiplex PCR, and TCRdb holds only the in-frame ones, with some missing. The profile shows around 340,000 clones, 8% of them singletons. The CDR3 length is 14 residues. V lost 7 bases and J lost 3; bases outside the gene matches: 5. Germline loops: CDR1 SGHVS, CDR2 FQNEAQ. The sample comes from a study of beta chain features in type 1 diabetes. Study findings and constraints: There was a moderate but significant shortening of TCRB CDR3s in all four CD4+ subsets of Type 1 diabetes patients. Amplification by PCR could prefer shorter templates, with the same effect in patients and controls. VDJ junctions from patients with type 1 diabetes contained fewer insertions and more deletions.

The sequence was obtained from a woman between 18 and 29 years old in good health. Material for sequencing was central memory CD4+ T cells from blood. The V and J genes are TRBV7-8 and TRBJ2-1; 8 bases align to TRBD2. For the CDR3, the DNA is TGTGCCAGCACCCACGGGAGGGTCTACAATGAGCAGTTCTTC. The encoded protein is CASTHGRVYNEQFF.